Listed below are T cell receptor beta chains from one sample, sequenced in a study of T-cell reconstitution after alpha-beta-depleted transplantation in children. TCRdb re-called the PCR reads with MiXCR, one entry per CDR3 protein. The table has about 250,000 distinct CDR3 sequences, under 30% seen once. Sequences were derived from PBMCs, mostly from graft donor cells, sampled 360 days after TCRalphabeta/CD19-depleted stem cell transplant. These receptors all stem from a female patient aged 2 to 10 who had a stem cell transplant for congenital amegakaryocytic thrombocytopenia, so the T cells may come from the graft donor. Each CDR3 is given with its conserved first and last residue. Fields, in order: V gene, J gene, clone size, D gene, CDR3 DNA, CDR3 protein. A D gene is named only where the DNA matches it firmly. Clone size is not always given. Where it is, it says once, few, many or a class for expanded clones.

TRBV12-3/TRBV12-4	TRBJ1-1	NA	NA	TGTGCCAGCAGTTTAACAGGTGGTGGGGACACTGAAGCTTTCTTT	CASSLTGGGDTEAFF
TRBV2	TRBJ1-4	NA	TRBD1	TGTGCCAGCAGTCCCGGGACAGGGGATGAAAAACTGTTTTTT	CASSPGTGDEKLFF
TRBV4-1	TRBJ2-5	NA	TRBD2	TGCGCCAGCAGCCAAAGGGTAGCGGGAGGGCAAGAGACCCAGTACTTC	CASSQRVAGGQETQYF
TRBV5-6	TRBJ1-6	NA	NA	TGTGCCAGCAGCTTGCTGGTGGACAGCCATAATTCACCCCTCCACTTT	CASSLLVDSHNSPLHF
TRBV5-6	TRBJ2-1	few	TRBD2	TGTGCCAGGAGCAGCCCGGGGGGGGACAATGAGCAGTTCTTC	CARSSPGGDNEQFF
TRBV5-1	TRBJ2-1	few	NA	TGCGCCAGCAGGAGGAACAGGGACAATGAGCAGTTCTTC	CASRRNRDNEQFF
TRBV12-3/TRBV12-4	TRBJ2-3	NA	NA	TGTGCCAGCAGTTTAGCCGAAGCCCGTACGCAGTATTTT	CASSLAEARTQYF
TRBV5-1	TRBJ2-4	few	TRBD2	TGCGCCAGCAGCATGACTAGCGGGGACGTCAAAAACATTCAGTACTTC	CASSMTSGDVKNIQYF
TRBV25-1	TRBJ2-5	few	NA	TGTGCCAGCAGTGATTTCCATACCCAAGAGACCCAGTACTTC	CASSDFHTQETQYF
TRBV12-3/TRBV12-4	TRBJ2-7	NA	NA	TGTGCCAGCAGTTTGCGCCGCGGGACAGCCTACGAGCAGTACTTC	CASSLRRGTAYEQYF
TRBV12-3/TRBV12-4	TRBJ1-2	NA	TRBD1	TGTGCCAGCAGGGGGACAGGGGCCTATGGCTACACCTTC	CASRGTGAYGYTF
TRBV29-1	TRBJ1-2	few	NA	TGCAGCGTTGTCCCAGTCAACTATGGCTACACCTTC	CSVVPVNYGYTF
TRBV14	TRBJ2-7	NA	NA	TGTGCCAGCAGCCAGTACTCAGCAACCTTCAGCCCGTCCTTC	CASSQYSATFSPSF
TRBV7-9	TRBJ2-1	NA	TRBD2	TGTGCCAGCAGCGTATATAGCGGGATGGGTTGGGGCAATGAGCAGTTCTTC	CASSVYSGMGWGNEQFF
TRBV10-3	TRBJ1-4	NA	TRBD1	TGTGCCATCAGTGAGTCGCCCGGACAGGGAAACGAAAAACTGTTTTTT	CAISESPGQGNEKLFF
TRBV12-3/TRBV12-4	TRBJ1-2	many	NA	TGTGCCAGCAGTTTAACAGGGTTATTCTATGGCTACACCTTC	CASSLTGLFYGYTF
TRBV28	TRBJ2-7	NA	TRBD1	TGTGCCAGCAGTTTGAGGGCAGGGGGCCCCCCTGGCTCCTACGAGCAGTACTTC	CASSLRAGGPPGSYEQYF
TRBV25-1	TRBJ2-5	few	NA	TGTGCCAGCAGCCGGGGCAACCAAGAGACCCAGTACTTC	CASSRGNQETQYF
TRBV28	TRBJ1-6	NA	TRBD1	TGTGCCAGCAGTTTATTGGGGACAGGGACTAATTCACCCCTCCACTTT	CASSLLGTGTNSPLHF
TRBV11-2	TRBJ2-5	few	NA	TGTGCCAGCAGCTTAGGCCCCTTGGCAGAGACCCAGTACTTC	CASSLGPLAETQYF
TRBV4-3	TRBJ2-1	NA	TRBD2	TGCGCCAGCAGCCAAGATGGGCTAGCGGGACGGAATGAGCAGTTCTTC	CASSQDGLAGRNEQFF
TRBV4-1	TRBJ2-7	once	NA	TGCGCCAGCAGCCAAGTTGGGGGGTTCAACTACGAGCAGTACTTC	CASSQVGGFNYEQYF
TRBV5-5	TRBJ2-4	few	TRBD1	TGTGCCAGCAGCTTGACAGGGGGCAAAAACATTCAGTACTTC	CASSLTGGKNIQYF
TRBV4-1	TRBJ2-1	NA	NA	TGCGCCAGCAGCCCAAGAGGGGCAAATGAGCAGTTCTTC	CASSPRGANEQFF
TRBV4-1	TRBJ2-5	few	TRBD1	TGCGCCAGCAGCCTAACCGGACAGGGTCAAGAGACCCAGTACTTC	CASSLTGQGQETQYF
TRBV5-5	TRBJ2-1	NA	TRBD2	TGTGCCAGCAGGGACGCCTCCGGGACTAGCGGAGCCTACAATGAGCAGTTCTTC	CASRDASGTSGAYNEQFF
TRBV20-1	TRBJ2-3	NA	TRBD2	TGCAGTGCTAGAGATTTACTAGCGGACACAGATACGCAGTATTTT	CSARDLLADTDTQYF
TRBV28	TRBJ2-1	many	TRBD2	TGTGCCAGCAGAGAGAGCGGGGGGGCCATACAGTTCTTC	CASRESGGAIQFF
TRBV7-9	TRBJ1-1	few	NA	TGTGCCAGCAGCGCGTTCCATAACACTGAAGCTTTCTTT	CASSAFHNTEAFF
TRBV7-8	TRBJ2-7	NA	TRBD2	TGTGCCAGCAGCTTAAATCAGGCGGGAGGGGTGAACGAGCAGTACTTC	CASSLNQAGGVNEQYF